The source of this TCR beta chain is a study of Ad26.COV2.S vaccination and SARS-CoV-2 variants. Study results and caveats: The authors reported substantial breadth in spike-specific CD8+ and CD4+ T cell responses after vaccination.

The sample's treatment: about 20 received Ad26.COV2.S at low or high dose, single or two shots; several received placebo; per-sample allocation not given. Samples were taken on day 63 after the first vaccine or placebo injection. An Ad26 vector that expressed Wuhan-strain SARS-CoV-2 spike constituted the vaccine. Some clones are missing from TCRdb's copy, which holds only in-frame ones; the method was immunoSEQ multiplex PCR. The table has 300,000 to 350,000 clones, 75% to 90% seen once; the top ten hold 9.5% to 12%. Concerning this clone itself: Its antigen remains unidentified.

The junction had 10 bases not matched to a gene; V was cut back by 4 bases and J by 10 bases. This CDR3 is built from 15 residues. The germline gives CDR1 SEHNR, CDR2 FQNEAQ (reference sequence). The chain uses TRBV7-9 and TRBJ1-6, with 7 positions matching TRBD1. This clonotype was sampled from a person between 18 and 65 years old who received the Ad26.COV2.S COVID-19 vaccine or a placebo. Sequenced here: peripheral blood, sampled in a trial of Ad26.COV2.S vaccine versus placebo. The CDR3 DNA reads TGTGCCAGCAGCTATGACAGGGTTCAGGGCTCACCCCTCCACTTT. Translation gives CASSYDRVQGSPLHF.